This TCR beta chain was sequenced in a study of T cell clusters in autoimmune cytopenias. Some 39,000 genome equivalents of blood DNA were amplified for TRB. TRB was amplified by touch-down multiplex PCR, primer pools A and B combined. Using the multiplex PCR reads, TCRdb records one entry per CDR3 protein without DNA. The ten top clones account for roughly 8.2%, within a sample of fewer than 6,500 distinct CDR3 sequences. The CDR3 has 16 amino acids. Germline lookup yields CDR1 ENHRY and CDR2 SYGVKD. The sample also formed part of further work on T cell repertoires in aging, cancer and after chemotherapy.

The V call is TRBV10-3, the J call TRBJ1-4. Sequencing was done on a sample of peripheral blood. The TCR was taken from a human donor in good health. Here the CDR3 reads CAISESRGQANEKLFF.